This TCR beta chain is from a study of shared clonotypes between healthy human individuals. Germline assignment: CDR1 MNHEY and CDR2 SVGAGI. This CDR3 has 13 amino acids. Deletions cut 7 bases from V and 5 bases from J, with 14 bases between. Study observations and caveats: The naive CD4 repertoires of a few donors were compared, and about 5% of clonotypes were shared. Represented genetic and exposure-history diversity was restricted by having few donors.

Investigators spread the genomic DNA of each subset evenly over several immunoSEQ plates. DNA at about 210 ng, about 30,000 T cell genomes, went into sorted-subset replicate PCRs. TCRdb's copy holds only in-frame clones and misses some; the assay was immunoSEQ multiplex PCR. The top ten hold over 0.09% of the sample, which has hundreds of thousands of clones, 95% seen once. A word on this clone: No antigen is known for it.

Positive CCR7 selection of CD45RO-negative cells yielded the naive CD8 cells, and terminally differentiated effector memory CD45RA+ cells were excluded. The chain joins TRBV6-5 to TRBJ1-1; D is uncertain. Material: naive CD8+ T cells sorted from blood. This TCR came from a woman in her thirties in good health. CDR3 loop: CASTKRSWTEAFF. CDR3 in DNA: TGTGCCAGCACTAAGAGGTCTTGGACTGAAGCTTTCTTT.